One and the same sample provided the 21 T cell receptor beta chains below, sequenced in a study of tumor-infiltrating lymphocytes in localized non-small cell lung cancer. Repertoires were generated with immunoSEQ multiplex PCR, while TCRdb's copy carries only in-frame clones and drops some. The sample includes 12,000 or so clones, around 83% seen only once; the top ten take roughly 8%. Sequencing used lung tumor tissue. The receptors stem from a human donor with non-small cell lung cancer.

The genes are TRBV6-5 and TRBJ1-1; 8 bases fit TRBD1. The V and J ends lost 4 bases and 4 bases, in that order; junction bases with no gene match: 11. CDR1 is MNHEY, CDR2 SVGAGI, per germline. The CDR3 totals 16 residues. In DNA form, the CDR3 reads TGTGCCAGCAGTTTCAGGGGGCGCGTGGTACCCACTGAAGCTTTCTTT. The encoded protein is CASSFRGRVVPTEAFF.

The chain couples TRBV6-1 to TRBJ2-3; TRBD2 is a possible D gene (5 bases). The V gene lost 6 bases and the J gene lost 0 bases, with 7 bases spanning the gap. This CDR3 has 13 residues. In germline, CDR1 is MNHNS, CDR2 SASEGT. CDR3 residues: CASRAASTDTQYF. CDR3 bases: TGTGCCAGCAGAGCGGCTAGCACAGATACGCAGTATTTT.

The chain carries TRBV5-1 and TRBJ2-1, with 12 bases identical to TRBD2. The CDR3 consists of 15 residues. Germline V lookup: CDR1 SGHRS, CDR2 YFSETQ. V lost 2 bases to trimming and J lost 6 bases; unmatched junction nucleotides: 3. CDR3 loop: CASSFGLAGSNEQFF. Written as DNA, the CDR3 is TGCGCCAGCAGCTTCGGACTAGCGGGATCCAATGAGCAGTTCTTC. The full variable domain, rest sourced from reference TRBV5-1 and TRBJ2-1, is KAGVTQTPRYLIKTRGQQVTLSCSPISGHRSVSWYQQTPGQGLQFLFEYFSETQRNKGNFPGRFSGRQFSNSRSEMNVSTLELGDSALYLCASSFGLAGSNEQFFGPGTRLTVL.

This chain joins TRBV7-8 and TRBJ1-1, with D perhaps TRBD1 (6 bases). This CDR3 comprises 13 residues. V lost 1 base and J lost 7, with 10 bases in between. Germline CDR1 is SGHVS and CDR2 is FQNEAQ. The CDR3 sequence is CASSLDRVVEAFF. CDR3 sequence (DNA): TGTGCCAGCAGCTTAGACAGGGTGGTTGAAGCTTTCTTT.

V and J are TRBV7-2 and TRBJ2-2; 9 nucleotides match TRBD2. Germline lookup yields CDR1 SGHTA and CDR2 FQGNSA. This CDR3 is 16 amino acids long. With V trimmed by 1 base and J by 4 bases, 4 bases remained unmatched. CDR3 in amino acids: CASSLGLAGSTGELFF. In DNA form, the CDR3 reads TGTGCCAGCAGCTTAGGGCTAGCGGGGAGCACCGGGGAGCTGTTTTTT.

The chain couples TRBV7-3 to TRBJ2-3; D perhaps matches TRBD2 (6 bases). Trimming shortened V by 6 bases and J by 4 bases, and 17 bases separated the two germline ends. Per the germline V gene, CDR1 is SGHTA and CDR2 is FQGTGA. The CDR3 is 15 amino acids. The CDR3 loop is CASSLTSNTADTQYF. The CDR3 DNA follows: TGTGCCAGCAGTCTCACTAGCAATACCGCAGATACGCAGTATTTT. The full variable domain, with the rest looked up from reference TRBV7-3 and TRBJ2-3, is GAGVSQTPSNKVTEKGKYVELRCDPISGHTALYWYRQSLGQGPEFLIYFQGTGAADDSGLPNDRFFAVRPEGSVSTLKIQRTERGDSAVYLCASSLTSNTADTQYFGPGTRLTVL.

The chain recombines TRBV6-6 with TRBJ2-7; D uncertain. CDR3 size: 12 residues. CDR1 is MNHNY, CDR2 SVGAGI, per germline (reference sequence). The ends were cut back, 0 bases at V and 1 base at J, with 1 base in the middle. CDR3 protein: CASSYSSYEQYF. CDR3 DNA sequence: TGTGCCAGCAGTTACTCGTCCTACGAGCAGTACTTC.

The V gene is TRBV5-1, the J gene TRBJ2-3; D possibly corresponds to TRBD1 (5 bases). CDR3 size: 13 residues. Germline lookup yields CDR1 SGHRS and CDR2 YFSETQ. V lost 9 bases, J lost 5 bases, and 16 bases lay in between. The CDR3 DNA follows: TGCGCCACCTCGGAAGGGGATCGAGATACGCAGTATTTT. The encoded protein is CATSEGDRDTQYF.

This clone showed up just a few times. The CDR3 spells CASSLDSLGYTF. CDR3 in DNA: TGTGCCAGCAGCCTGGACAGCTTAGGCTACACCTTC. The rearrangement joins TRBV5-4 to TRBJ1-2; possible D gene TRBD1, 6 bases. Germline V gene lookup returns CDR1 SGHNT and CDR2 YYREEE (reference sequence). CDR3 length: 12 amino acids. V shed 4 bases and J shed 8 bases, with 12 bases lying between them.

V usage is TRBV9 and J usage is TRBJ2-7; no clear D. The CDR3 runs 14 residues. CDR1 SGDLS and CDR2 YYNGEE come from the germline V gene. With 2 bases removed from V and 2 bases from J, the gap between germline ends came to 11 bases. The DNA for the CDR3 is TGTGCCAGCAGCGTCGGCAGCGACCCCTACGAGCAGTACTTC. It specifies CASSVGSDPYEQYF.

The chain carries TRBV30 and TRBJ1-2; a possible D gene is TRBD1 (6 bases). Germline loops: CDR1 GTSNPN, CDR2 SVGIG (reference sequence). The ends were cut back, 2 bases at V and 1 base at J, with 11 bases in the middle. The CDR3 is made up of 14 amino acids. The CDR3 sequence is CAWSRGVDNYGYTF. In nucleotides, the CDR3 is TGTGCCTGGAGTAGGGGGGTTGATAACTATGGCTACACCTTC. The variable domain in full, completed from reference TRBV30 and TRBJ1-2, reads SQTIHQWPATLVQPVGSPLSLECTVEGTSNPNLYWYRQAAGRGLQLLFYSVGIGQISSEVPQNLSASRPQDRQFILSSKKLLLSDSGFYLCAWSRGVDNYGYTFGSGTRLTVV.

The CDR3 here is CASSNGELFF. CDR3 coding DNA: TGTGCCAGCAGTAACGGGGAGCTGTTTTTT. The chain recombines TRBV25-1 with TRBJ2-2; D is unresolved. The CDR3 totals 10 residues. CDR1 is MGHDK and CDR2 is SYGVNS in the germline V gene. V was cut by 5 bases and J by 7 bases, with 2 bases left in between.

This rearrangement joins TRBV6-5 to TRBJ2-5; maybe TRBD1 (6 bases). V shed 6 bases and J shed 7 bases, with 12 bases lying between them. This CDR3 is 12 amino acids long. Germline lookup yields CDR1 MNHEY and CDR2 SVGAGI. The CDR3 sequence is CASRQGLGTQYF. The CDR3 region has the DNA TGTGCCAGCAGACAGGGCTTGGGGACCCAGTACTTC.

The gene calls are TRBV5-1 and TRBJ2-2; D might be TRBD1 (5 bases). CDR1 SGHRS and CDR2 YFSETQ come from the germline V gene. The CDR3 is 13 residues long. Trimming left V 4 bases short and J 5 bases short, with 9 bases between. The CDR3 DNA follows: TGCGCCAGCAGCATAGGGGTAACCGGGGAGCTGTTTTTT. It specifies CASSIGVTGELFF.

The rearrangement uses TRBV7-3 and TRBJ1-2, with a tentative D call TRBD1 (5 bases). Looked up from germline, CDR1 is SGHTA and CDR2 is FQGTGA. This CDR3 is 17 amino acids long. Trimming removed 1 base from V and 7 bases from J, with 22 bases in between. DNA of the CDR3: TGTGCCAGCAGCTTAAATCCCGACGCAGGGTGGGGGTCTGGCTACACCTTC. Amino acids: CASSLNPDAGWGSGYTF.

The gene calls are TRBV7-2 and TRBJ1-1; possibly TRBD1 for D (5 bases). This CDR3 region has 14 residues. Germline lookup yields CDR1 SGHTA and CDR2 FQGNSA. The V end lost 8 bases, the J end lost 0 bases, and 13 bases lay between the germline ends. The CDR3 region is CASREGPMNTEAFF. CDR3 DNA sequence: TGTGCCAGCCGCGAGGGGCCTATGAACACTGAAGCTTTCTTT.

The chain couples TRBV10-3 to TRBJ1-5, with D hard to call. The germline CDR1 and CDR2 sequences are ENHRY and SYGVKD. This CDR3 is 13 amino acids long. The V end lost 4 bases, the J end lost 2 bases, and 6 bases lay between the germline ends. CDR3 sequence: CAISAGGNQPQHF. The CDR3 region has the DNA TGTGCCATCAGTGCCGGGGGCAATCAGCCCCAGCATTTT.

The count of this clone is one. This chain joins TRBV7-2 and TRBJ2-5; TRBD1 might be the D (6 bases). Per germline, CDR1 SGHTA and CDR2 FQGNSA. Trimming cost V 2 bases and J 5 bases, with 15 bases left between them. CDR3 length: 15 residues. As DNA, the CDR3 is TGTGCCAGCAGCTTAAACCCTACAGGGAGTGAGACCCAGTACTTC. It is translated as CASSLNPTGSETQYF. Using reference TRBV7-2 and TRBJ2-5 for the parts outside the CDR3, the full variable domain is GAGVSQSPSNKVTEKGKDVELRCDPISGHTALYWYRQSLGQGLEFLIYFQGNSAPDKSGLPSDRFSAERTGGSVSTLTIQRTQQEDSAVYLCASSLNPTGSETQYFGPGTRLLVL.

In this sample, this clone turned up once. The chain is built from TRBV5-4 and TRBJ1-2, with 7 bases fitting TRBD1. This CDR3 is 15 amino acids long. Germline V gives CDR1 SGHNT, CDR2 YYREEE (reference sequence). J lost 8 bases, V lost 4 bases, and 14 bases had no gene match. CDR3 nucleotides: TGTGCCAGCAGCCCCCCGGACAGGTCGGTGGGGGGCTACACCTTC. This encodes CASSPPDRSVGGYTF.

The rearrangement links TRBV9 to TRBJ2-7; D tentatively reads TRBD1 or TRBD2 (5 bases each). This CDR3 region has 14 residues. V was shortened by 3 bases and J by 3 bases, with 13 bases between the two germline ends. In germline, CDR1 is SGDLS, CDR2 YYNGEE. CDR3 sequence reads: CASSAGNTGYEQYF. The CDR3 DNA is TGTGCCAGCAGCGCCGGGAACACAGGCTACGAGCAGTACTTC.

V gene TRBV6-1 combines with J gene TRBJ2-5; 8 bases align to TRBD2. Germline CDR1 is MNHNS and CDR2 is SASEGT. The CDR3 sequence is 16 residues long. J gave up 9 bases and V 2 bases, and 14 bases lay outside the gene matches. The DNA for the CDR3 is TGTGCCAGCAGTGAAATGACAGCGGGGGCCCTCGGGGCCCAGTACTTC. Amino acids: CASSEMTAGALGAQYF.